A single sample gave rise to the 16 T cell receptor beta chains below, sequenced in a study of shared clonotypes between healthy human individuals. Using immunoSEQ multiplex PCR, the repertoire was profiled, and TCRdb retains in-frame clones only, with some absent. The data contain some 1,600,000 clones, 95% to 99% of them singletons. Sequencing was done on a sample of naive CD4+ T cells sorted from blood. Specified subset: CD45RA+ positively selected. Source of these receptors: a man between 25 and 39 years old in good health.

The CDR3 DNA reads as TGTGCCAGCAACGAATGGACTAGCGGGACGGAGACCCAGTACTTC. Amino acid sequence: CASNEWTSGTETQYF. The rearrangement links TRBV7-9 to TRBJ2-5, with 12 bases fitting TRBD2. The trim removed 7 bases at V and 5 bases at J, leaving 8 bases unmatched. CDR3 size: 15 residues. Germline-derived CDR1 and CDR2 are SEHNR and FQNEAQ (reference sequence).

This chain links TRBV2 with TRBJ2-7; D is undetermined. There are 13 residues in the CDR3. Between the trimmed V and J ends, which lost 6 bases and 3 bases, there was a span of 12 bases. The V gene's germline CDR1 is SNHLY and CDR2 FYNNEI. The CDR3 loop is CASRWSVSYEQYF. The CDR3 nucleotides are TGTGCCAGCAGATGGAGCGTCAGCTACGAGCAGTACTTC.

This sequence joins TRBV27 and TRBJ2-5; D gene unclear. Germline-derived CDR1 and CDR2 are MNHEY and SMNVEV (reference sequence). V gave up 6 bases and J gave up 3 bases, with 2 bases separating them. The CDR3 covers 10 residues. As DNA, the CDR3 is TGTGCCAGCAGCAAAGAGACCCAGTACTTC. It is translated as CASSKETQYF.

The chain carries TRBV2 and TRBJ2-2; D gene unclear. V was cut by 3 bases and J by 6 bases, with 8 bases left in between. CDR3 length: 13 amino acids. Looked up from germline, CDR1 is SNHLY and CDR2 is FYNNEI. CDR3 in amino acids: CASSDRTPGELFF. CDR3 in DNA: TGTGCCAGCAGTGACCGCACCCCCGGGGAGCTGTTTTTT.

A single count supports this clone. The chain has TRBV19 and TRBJ2-7; 13 positions match TRBD2. This CDR3 is 14 amino acids long. V was clipped by 5 bases and J by 5 bases; unmatched bases: 3. From germline, CDR1 is LNHDA and CDR2 SQIVND (reference sequence). The CDR3 DNA sequence: TGTGCCAGTAGTTCGGGACTAGCGGGACACGAGCAGTACTTC. It yields the protein CASSSGLAGHEQYF.

The rearrangement uses TRBV19 and TRBJ1-5; D may be TRBD1 (6 bases). The CDR3 has 16 amino acids. CDR1 is LNHDA, CDR2 SQIVND, per germline (reference sequence). V dropped 9 bases and J dropped 7 bases, with 25 bases sitting between them. The CDR3 is CASNSKPGVGNQPQHF. The CDR3 nucleotides read TGTGCCAGCAATTCTAAGCCAGGGGTTGGAAACCAGCCCCAGCATTTT.

The chain is built from TRBV6-6 and TRBJ1-2; D might be TRBD1 (6 bases). The germline V gene encodes CDR1 MNHNY and CDR2 SVGAGI (reference sequence). Trimming took off 0 bases at V and 7 bases at J, with 12 bases between the two ends. The CDR3 totals 14 residues. The CDR3 region has the DNA TGTGCCAGCAGTTACTCCAGGGGAGGTCTTGGCTACACCTTC. Translating it yields CASSYSRGGLGYTF.

The rearrangement joins TRBV5-5 to TRBJ2-7, with D unclear. The CDR3 covers 13 residues. V lost 7 bases and J lost 3, with 14 bases in between. Germline loops: CDR1 SGHKS, CDR2 YYEKEE (reference sequence). Here the CDR3 DNA reads TGTGCCAGCGCGGACGGTCCCCGCTACGAGCAGTACTTC. Translating it yields CASADGPRYEQYF.

This chain uses TRBV4-2 with TRBJ1-1, with a weak D call TRBD1 (5 bases). The V gene's germline CDR1 is LGHNA and CDR2 YNFKEQ. The CDR3 runs 14 residues. Trimming took off 4 bases at V and 1 base at J, with 10 bases between the two ends. Here the CDR3 reads CASSPAGPNTEAFF. The CDR3 DNA reads as TGTGCCAGCAGCCCGGCAGGGCCGAACACTGAAGCTTTCTTT.

J is TRBJ2-1 and V is TRBV11-2, with 7 bases matching TRBD2. Germline values: CDR1 SGHAT, CDR2 FQNNGV. CDR3 length: 14 residues. Unmatched junction bases numbered 3, after V lost 1 base and J lost 6 bases. The CDR3 sequence: CASSLAGGTNEQFF. Here the CDR3 DNA reads TGTGCCAGCAGCTTAGCGGGAGGAACCAATGAGCAGTTCTTC.

This sequence joins TRBV5-4 and TRBJ2-7; TRBD2 aligns across 7 bases. V lost 4 bases to trimming and J lost 6 bases; unmatched junction nucleotides: 7. This CDR3 has 13 amino acids. Per the germline V gene, CDR1 is SGHNT and CDR2 is YYREEE (reference sequence). This CDR3 is CASSGGTKREQYF. The CDR3 DNA follows: TGTGCCAGCAGCGGCGGGACTAAACGCGAGCAGTACTTC.

The chain combines TRBV5-1 with TRBJ2-1; 9 nucleotides agree with TRBD2. The CDR3 spans 16 residues. Losses at the gene ends were 0 bases for V and 4 bases for J; bases not matched to a gene: 5. Per the germline V gene, CDR1 is SGHRS and CDR2 is YFSETQ. CDR3 nucleotide sequence: TGCGCCAGCAGCTTGGACGCGGGAGGGGGATACAATGAGCAGTTCTTC. This codes for CASSLDAGGGYNEQFF. Complete variable domain (other parts from reference TRBV5-1 and TRBJ2-1): KAGVTQTPRYLIKTRGQQVTLSCSPISGHRSVSWYQQTPGQGLQFLFEYFSETQRNKGNFPGRFSGRQFSNSRSEMNVSTLELGDSALYLCASSLDAGGGYNEQFFGPGTRLTVL.

V gene TRBV30 combines with J gene TRBJ2-1; no firm D call. Germline lookup yields CDR1 GTSNPN and CDR2 SVGIG (reference sequence). V lost 3 bases and J lost 7, with 22 bases in between. There are 16 residues in the CDR3. The chain's CDR3 is CAWRAPEWRSPNEQFF. CDR3 nucleotide sequence: TGTGCCTGGAGGGCCCCCGAATGGCGCTCCCCTAATGAGCAGTTCTTC.

This chain uses TRBV5-1 with TRBJ2-7; possible D gene TRBD2, 5 bases. This CDR3 is 15 amino acids long. CDR1 SGHRS and CDR2 YFSETQ come from the germline V gene. V was cut by 5 bases and J by 3 bases, with 18 bases left in between. The DNA of the CDR3 is TGCGCCAGCAGTCCTGGATACTCACGGGACTACGAGCAGTACTTC. This sequence encodes CASSPGYSRDYEQYF. The complete variable domain, with remaining parts taken from reference TRBV5-1 and TRBJ2-7, reads KAGVTQTPRYLIKTRGQQVTLSCSPISGHRSVSWYQQTPGQGLQFLFEYFSETQRNKGNFPGRFSGRQFSNSRSEMNVSTLELGDSALYLCASSPGYSRDYEQYFGPGTRLTVT.

The chain recombines TRBV18 with TRBJ2-7; 9 nucleotides agree with TRBD1. The V gene's germline CDR1 is KGHSH and CDR2 LQKENI. Germline trimming cut 5 bases from V and 6 bases from J; bases unmatched to any gene: 8. The CDR3 extends over 14 amino acids. CDR3 DNA: TGTGCCAGCTCAACACGGGACAGGGTAAGCGAGCAGTACTTC. Translated, it gives CASSTRDRVSEQYF. The complete variable domain, with remaining parts taken from reference TRBV18 and TRBJ2-7, reads NAGVMQNPRHLVRRRGQEARLRCSPMKGHSHVYWYRQLPEEGLKFMVYLQKENIIDESGMPKERFSAEFPKEGPSILRIQQVVRGDSAAYFCASSTRDRVSEQYFGPGTRLTVT.

This chain uses TRBV5-5 with TRBJ2-5; D may be TRBD2 (6 bases). The germline V gene has CDR1 SGHKS and CDR2 YYEKEE (reference sequence). V was cut by 2 bases and J by 5 bases, with 10 bases left in between. The CDR3 runs 13 residues. Written as DNA, the CDR3 is TGTGCCAGCAGCTTCGGGGCGGGGGAGACCCAGTACTTC. This codes for CASSFGAGETQYF.